Following are 14 T cell receptor beta chains from one sample sequenced in a study of shared clonotypes between healthy human individuals. Profiled with immunoSEQ multiplex PCR; TCRdb holds only in-frame clones, not every one. The sample contains about 660,000 clones, under 80% of which appear only once. Sequenced sample: memory CD4+ T cells sorted from blood. As to subset: CD45RA-negative fraction. The receptors originated from a woman aged 30 to 39 in good health.

This clone was counted between two and nine times. The V gene is TRBV5-1, the J gene TRBJ2-6; D not certain. Trimming stripped 1 base from V and 3 bases from J, with 8 bases between. Germline-derived CDR1 and CDR2 are SGHRS and YFSETQ. The CDR3 is made up of 15 amino acids. CDR3 region: CASSLLVGGANVLTF. For the CDR3, the DNA is TGCGCCAGCAGCTTGCTAGTTGGTGGGGCCAACGTCCTGACTTTC.

This sequence joins TRBV28 and TRBJ2-2, with D perhaps matching TRBD1 (5 bases). V lost 6 bases and J 6 bases, leaving 8 bases between the germline ends. The CDR3 has 12 amino acids. The germline gives CDR1 MDHEN, CDR2 SYDVKM. CDR3 nucleotide sequence: TGTGCCAGCAGACAGGCCCCCGGGGAGCTGTTTTTT. Translating gives CASRQAPGELFF.

Notes on this clone: Other DNA sequences within the sample encode an identical CDR3. V gene TRBV19 combines with J gene TRBJ2-3, with D perhaps TRBD2 (5 bases). The CDR3 extends over 11 amino acids. Deletions cut 4 bases from V and 6 bases from J, with 5 bases between. Germline V CDR1 and CDR2: LNHDA, SQIVND (reference sequence). CDR3 nucleotide sequence: TGTGCCAGTAGTAGGAGGGATACGCAGTATTTT. Translation: CASSRRDTQYF.

This chain uses TRBV6-5 with TRBJ2-7; D remains unclear. The CDR3 sequence is 12 residues long. The V and J ends lost 8 bases and 7 bases respectively, with 15 bases between them. Germline-derived CDR1 and CDR2 are MNHEY and SVGAGI. The CDR3 sequence is CASRAPSDEQYF. In nucleotides, the CDR3 is TGTGCCAGCCGGGCCCCTTCGGATGAGCAGTACTTC.

The J gene is TRBJ2-3, the V gene TRBV6-5; D could derive from TRBD1 or TRBD2 (5 bases each). The CDR3 runs to 15 residues. Trimming removed 6 bases at V and 4 bases at J, with 17 bases between. The germline V gene has CDR1 MNHEY and CDR2 SVGAGI. The chain's CDR3 is CASSRTPGRPDTQYF. The CDR3 nucleotides read TGTGCCAGCAGCCGGACTCCGGGGCGGCCAGATACGCAGTATTTT.

The rearrangement links TRBV5-1 to TRBJ2-5, with a tentative D call TRBD1 (6 bases). Trimming pared 6 bases from V and 1 base from J, leaving 10 bases between. Germline V gene sequence: CDR1 SGHRS, CDR2 YFSETQ. This CDR3 is 13 amino acids long. The CDR3 DNA sequence: TGCGCCAGCAAATCACAGGGCCAAGAGACCCAGTACTTC. It yields the protein CASKSQGQETQYF.

The V call is TRBV6-5, the J call TRBJ2-3; 7 nucleotides match TRBD1. The CDR3 has 15 amino acids. Per the germline V gene, CDR1 is MNHEY and CDR2 is SVGAGI. Germline trimming cut 6 bases from V and 1 base from J; bases unmatched to any gene: 7. CDR3 in amino acids: CASRKLTGGTDTQYF. The CDR3 DNA reads TGTGCCAGCAGGAAATTAACAGGGGGCACAGATACGCAGTATTTT.

The chain joins TRBV9 to TRBJ2-3; 8 positions agree with TRBD1. This CDR3 contains 12 residues. Trimming at V came to 3 bases and at J to 10 bases, leaving 4 bases not matched to a gene. Looked up from germline, CDR1 is SGDLS and CDR2 is YYNGEE. CDR3 loop: CASSAAGQAQYF. CDR3 coding DNA: TGTGCCAGCAGCGCCGCGGGACAGGCGCAGTATTTT.

The chain has TRBV15 and TRBJ2-3; TRBD2 is a possible D gene (5 bases). V was cut by 0 bases and J by 0 bases, with 19 bases left in between. In germline, CDR1 is LNHNV, CDR2 YYDKDF (reference sequence). This CDR3 contains 19 residues. The CDR3 here is CATSRDSRTDASSTDTQYF. The CDR3 nucleotides are TGTGCCACCAGCAGAGATTCGCGGACTGACGCTTCTAGCACAGATACGCAGTATTTT. Full variable domain (remainder filled in from reference TRBV15 and TRBJ2-3): DAMVIQNPRYQVTQFGKPVTLSCSQTLNHNVMYWYQQKSSQAPKLLFHYYDKDFNNEADTPDNFQSRRPNTSFCFLDIRSPGLGDTAMYLCATSRDSRTDASSTDTQYFGPGTRLTVL.

CDR3 protein: CASTFQGQPQHF. CDR3 nucleotide sequence: TGTGCCAGCACTTTTCAGGGTCAGCCCCAGCATTTT. The chain has TRBV28 and TRBJ1-5; a weak D match, TRBD1 (5 bases). Germline values: CDR1 MDHEN, CDR2 SYDVKM. Trimming cost V 7 bases and J 6 bases, with 10 bases left between them. The CDR3 loop spans 12 amino acids.

This chain uses TRBV5-1 with TRBJ2-7; no definite D call. Germline assignment: CDR1 SGHRS and CDR2 YFSETQ. The CDR3 contains 13 residues. Trimming cost V 1 base and J 3 bases, with 8 bases left between them. CDR3 amino acids: CASSLLSGYEQYF. The DNA for the CDR3 is TGCGCCAGCAGCTTGTTGTCCGGCTACGAGCAGTACTTC.

This chain links TRBV19 with TRBJ2-6; D unclear. The ends were cut back, 4 bases at V and 2 bases at J, with 6 bases in the middle. The CDR3 is 14 residues long. Germline V gene lookup returns CDR1 LNHDA and CDR2 SQIVND (reference sequence). The CDR3 DNA follows: TGTGCCAGTAGTAAGAAAGCTGGGGCCAACGTCCTGACTTTC. Protein product: CASSKKAGANVLTF.

Notes on this clone: Other DNA sequences in this sample translate to the same CDR3. The rearrangement uses TRBV10-3 and TRBJ2-7, with 7 bases matching TRBD1. Germline CDR1 ENHRY, CDR2 SYGVKD. The CDR3 contains 12 residues. V gave up 4 bases and J gave up 3 bases; unmatched junction bases: 0. CDR3 bases: TGTGCCATCAGTGGGACAGGCTACGAGCAGTACTTC. Translated: CAISGTGYEQYF.

This clone was observed many times. J is TRBJ1-5 and V is TRBV28; no definite D call. The CDR3 spans 11 residues. CDR1 is MDHEN and CDR2 is SYDVKM in the germline V gene. Trimming took 1 base from V and 11 from J, leaving 6 bases between them. The CDR3 sequence: CASSLYGAQHF. CDR3 in DNA: TGTGCCAGCAGTTTATACGGGGCCCAGCATTTT.